A selection of T cell receptor beta chains follows, all from one sample in a study of beta chain features in type 1 diabetes. The method was immunoSEQ multiplex PCR; TCRdb's version includes in-frame clones alone and lacks a portion of them. The sample shows over 650,000 clones, 11% to 15% of them seen only once. Material: naive CD4+ T cells from blood. The receptors stem from a man aged 18 to 30 with type 1 diabetes. The CDR3 runs from the conserved cysteine through the conserved F or W. Fields, in order: clone size, V gene, D gene, J gene, CDR3 DNA, CDR3 protein. A D gene is named only where the DNA matches it firmly. The size field is filled for only some rows; it gives once, few, many or a size class.

clone size: few; V gene: TRBV28; D gene: -; J gene: TRBJ1-2; CDR3 DNA: TGTGCCAGCAGTCTCGAGGTTATCTATGGCTACACCTTC; CDR3 protein: CASSLEVIYGYTF
clone size: -; V gene: TRBV29-1; D gene: -; J gene: TRBJ1-2; CDR3 DNA: TGCAGCGTTGGAGGGGGGATTAGCTATGGCTACACCTTC; CDR3 protein: CSVGGGISYGYTF
clone size: once; V gene: TRBV7-9; D gene: TRBD2; J gene: TRBJ2-5; CDR3 DNA: TGTGCCAGCAGCCCACTGGGTGGACTAGCGGGAGAGTACCAAGAGACCCAGTACTTC; CDR3 protein: CASSPLGGLAGEYQETQYF
clone size: few; V gene: TRBV30; D gene: -; J gene: TRBJ1-1; CDR3 DNA: TGTGCCTTAAGGCCCCGGGGCACTGAAGCTTTCTTT; CDR3 protein: CALRPRGTEAFF
clone size: few; V gene: TRBV2; D gene: -; J gene: TRBJ1-1; CDR3 DNA: TGTGCCAGCAGTGGCCCCCAGCGGAACACTGAAGCTTTCTTT; CDR3 protein: CASSGPQRNTEAFF
clone size: few; V gene: TRBV9; D gene: -; J gene: TRBJ2-7; CDR3 DNA: TGTGCCAGCAGCGTCCGGCCCTCCTACGAGCAGTACTTC; CDR3 protein: CASSVRPSYEQYF
clone size: few; V gene: TRBV9; D gene: -; J gene: TRBJ1-1; CDR3 DNA: TGTGCCAGCAGCGCCAATCCCGTCTCCGGGATGACTGAAGCTTTCTTT; CDR3 protein: CASSANPVSGMTEAFF
clone size: few; V gene: TRBV7-9; D gene: TRBD1; J gene: TRBJ1-4; CDR3 DNA: TGTGCCAGCAGCTTAGGAATACAGGGGGCGCCTAGGGAAAAACTGTTTTTT; CDR3 protein: CASSLGIQGAPREKLFF
clone size: -; V gene: TRBV6-6; D gene: -; J gene: TRBJ2-7; CDR3 DNA: TGTGCCAGCAGTTACTCGGACCCGGGCACCTCCTACGAGCAGTACTTC; CDR3 protein: CASSYSDPGTSYEQYF
clone size: few; V gene: TRBV5-6; D gene: -; J gene: TRBJ1-2; CDR3 DNA: TGTGCCAGCAGCTTGGCGAATCGAAACTATGGCTACACCTTC; CDR3 protein: CASSLANRNYGYTF
clone size: -; V gene: TRBV7-2; D gene: -; J gene: TRBJ2-3; CDR3 DNA: TGTGCCAGCAGCCCCCAGTGGGGCGTGGCAGGGAAGTTGTCAGATACGCAGTATTTT; CDR3 protein: CASSPQWGVAGKLSDTQYF
clone size: few; V gene: TRBV13; D gene: -; J gene: TRBJ2-2; CDR3 DNA: TGTGCCAGCAGCTTCGTAGGGGAAAAGGCCGGGGAGCTGTTTTTT; CDR3 protein: CASSFVGEKAGELFF
clone size: -; V gene: TRBV18; D gene: TRBD1; J gene: TRBJ1-1; CDR3 DNA: TGTGCCAGCTCACCATACTCCGACAGGGGAGGCACTGAAGCTTTCTTT; CDR3 protein: CASSPYSDRGGTEAFF
clone size: -; V gene: TRBV6-5; D gene: -; J gene: TRBJ2-7; CDR3 DNA: TGTGCCAGCAGTTACTATAATCGGGACACCTACGAGCAGTACTTC; CDR3 protein: CASSYYNRDTYEQYF
clone size: few; V gene: TRBV30; D gene: -; J gene: TRBJ1-6; CDR3 DNA: TGTGCCTGGAGTGTAGCCGGGGTGGGGAATTCACCCCTCCACTTT; CDR3 protein: CAWSVAGVGNSPLHF
clone size: -; V gene: TRBV7-2; D gene: TRBD1; J gene: TRBJ1-1; CDR3 DNA: TGTGCCAGCAGCCGGACAGGAGAGAACACTGAAGCTTTCTTT; CDR3 protein: CASSRTGENTEAFF
clone size: few; V gene: TRBV5-3; D gene: TRBD2; J gene: TRBJ2-1; CDR3 DNA: TGTGCCAGAAGCGTAATGACTAGCGGGGCTTACAATGAGCAGTTCTTC; CDR3 protein: CARSVMTSGAYNEQFF
clone size: -; V gene: TRBV5-1; D gene: -; J gene: TRBJ1-5; CDR3 DNA: TGCGCCAGCAGCTCAGGGTCGGGTCGGCCCCAGCATTTT; CDR3 protein: CASSSGSGRPQHF
clone size: few; V gene: TRBV5-1; D gene: TRBD1; J gene: TRBJ2-1; CDR3 DNA: TGCGCCAGCAGCTTTTGGACAGGGAGCAATGAGCAGTTCTTC; CDR3 protein: CASSFWTGSNEQFF
clone size: -; V gene: TRBV29-1; D gene: -; J gene: TRBJ2-5; CDR3 DNA: TGCAGCGTTGAACTGCAGGGGGAGACCCAGTACTTC; CDR3 protein: CSVELQGETQYF
clone size: few; V gene: TRBV5-1; D gene: -; J gene: TRBJ2-1; CDR3 DNA: TGCGCCAGCAGCTTGTCCACCAATCAAAGGGACAATGAGCAGTTCTTC; CDR3 protein: CASSLSTNQRDNEQFF
clone size: few; V gene: TRBV2; D gene: TRBD1; J gene: TRBJ1-6; CDR3 DNA: TGTGCCAGCAGTTTCCAGGGGGCCAATAATTCACCCCTCCACTTT; CDR3 protein: CASSFQGANNSPLHF
clone size: few; V gene: TRBV6-5; D gene: -; J gene: TRBJ2-1; CDR3 DNA: TGTGCCAGCAGGGGTGGACCGGGCCGGCGAGGTGAGCAGTTCTTC; CDR3 protein: CASRGGPGRRGEQFF
clone size: -; V gene: TRBV30; D gene: TRBD1; J gene: TRBJ1-6; CDR3 DNA: TGTGCCTGGAGTAGGGCAGGGGGCTATAATTCACCCCTCCACTTT; CDR3 protein: CAWSRAGGYNSPLHF
clone size: -; V gene: TRBV11-2; D gene: -; J gene: TRBJ1-2; CDR3 DNA: TGTGCCAGCAGCTTCGTTTCAGGGTTTTATGGCTACACCTTC; CDR3 protein: CASSFVSGFYGYTF
clone size: few; V gene: TRBV29-1; D gene: -; J gene: TRBJ2-3; CDR3 DNA: TGCAGCGCCGCCGGGGGGCCCCTAGATACGCAGTATTTT; CDR3 protein: CSAAGGPLDTQYF
clone size: few; V gene: TRBV18; D gene: TRBD1; J gene: TRBJ2-7; CDR3 DNA: TGTGCCAGCTCACCAAGACAGGGGATGACGAAGCAGTACTTC; CDR3 protein: CASSPRQGMTKQYF
clone size: few; V gene: TRBV7-3; D gene: -; J gene: TRBJ2-2; CDR3 DNA: TGTGCCAGCAGCTTACTGGCGATCGGGGAGCTGTTTTTT; CDR3 protein: CASSLLAIGELFF
clone size: -; V gene: TRBV7-2; D gene: TRBD1; J gene: TRBJ1-1; CDR3 DNA: TGTGCCAGCAGCTTAGAGGGGGCGCCCCACACTGAAGCTTTCTTT; CDR3 protein: CASSLEGAPHTEAFF
clone size: -; V gene: TRBV6-6; D gene: -; J gene: TRBJ2-3; CDR3 DNA: TGTGCCGGATCATGGGGGAGAACAGATACGCAGTATTTT; CDR3 protein: CAGSWGRTDTQYF
clone size: -; V gene: TRBV2; D gene: -; J gene: TRBJ1-4; CDR3 DNA: TGTGCCAGCAGTCTAAGGGGACGGCCCGAAAAACTGTTTTTT; CDR3 protein: CASSLRGRPEKLFF
clone size: -; V gene: TRBV18; D gene: TRBD1; J gene: TRBJ1-2; CDR3 DNA: TGTGCCAGCTCACCAGACTCCGGGACAGGGGATGGCTACACCTTC; CDR3 protein: CASSPDSGTGDGYTF
clone size: -; V gene: TRBV7-6; D gene: -; J gene: TRBJ1-3; CDR3 DNA: TGTGCCAGCAGTATGTACCCCACTGGGGGATCTGGAAACACCATATATTTT; CDR3 protein: CASSMYPTGGSGNTIYF
clone size: -; V gene: TRBV4-3; D gene: -; J gene: TRBJ2-7; CDR3 DNA: TGCGCCAGCAGCCAAGCGGGGGCTGTCCACGAGCAGTACTTC; CDR3 protein: CASSQAGAVHEQYF
clone size: -; V gene: TRBV19; D gene: -; J gene: TRBJ1-1; CDR3 DNA: TGTGCCAGTAGTAGGCAAAACAGGGCCGGTAGCACTGAAGCTTTCTTT; CDR3 protein: CASSRQNRAGSTEAFF
clone size: few; V gene: TRBV5-4; D gene: -; J gene: TRBJ2-5; CDR3 DNA: TGTGCCATGAAGGGGGTTACACACCAAGAGACCCAGTACTTC; CDR3 protein: CAMKGVTHQETQYF
clone size: few; V gene: TRBV20-1; D gene: TRBD2; J gene: TRBJ2-7; CDR3 DNA: TGCAGTGCTAGATGGGAGGGGGAGCAGTACTTC; CDR3 protein: CSARWEGEQYF
clone size: few; V gene: TRBV5-6; D gene: -; J gene: TRBJ2-3; CDR3 DNA: TGTGCCAGCAGCCTAACTAAAGATACGCAGTATTTT; CDR3 protein: CASSLTKDTQYF
clone size: -; V gene: TRBV14; D gene: -; J gene: TRBJ2-3; CDR3 DNA: TGTGCCAGCAGCCTCGCAGGCTCCCGAAGTTCAGATACGCAGTATTTT; CDR3 protein: CASSLAGSRSSDTQYF
clone size: -; V gene: TRBV7-9; D gene: TRBD2; J gene: TRBJ2-5; CDR3 DNA: TGTGCCAGCAGCTTACGCAGCGGGGGAGAGACCCAGTACTTC; CDR3 protein: CASSLRSGGETQYF
clone size: -; V gene: TRBV7-9; D gene: -; J gene: TRBJ1-5; CDR3 DNA: TGTGCCAGCAGCCCAGGTTTACTGGGGAGCCAGCATTTT; CDR3 protein: CASSPGLLGSQHF
clone size: -; V gene: TRBV30; D gene: TRBD1; J gene: TRBJ1-4; CDR3 DNA: TGTGCCTGGAGGGGCGGGACAGGGTATGGGGTAACGTTTTTT; CDR3 protein: CAWRGGTGYGVTFF
clone size: few; V gene: TRBV5-1; D gene: TRBD1; J gene: TRBJ2-5; CDR3 DNA: TGCGCCAGCAGCTTGGGGACAGGTGGAGAGACCCAGTACTTC; CDR3 protein: CASSLGTGGETQYF
clone size: few; V gene: TRBV21-1; D gene: -; J gene: TRBJ2-7; CDR3 DNA: TGTGCCAGCAGCGACGGACTAGCGAACGAGCAGTACTTC; CDR3 protein: CASSDGLANEQYF
clone size: -; V gene: TRBV5-1; D gene: TRBD1; J gene: TRBJ2-2; CDR3 DNA: TGCGCCAGCAGCTTAGCTCCGGGACAGGGGAACACCGGGGAGCTGTTTTTT; CDR3 protein: CASSLAPGQGNTGELFF
clone size: -; V gene: TRBV29-1; D gene: -; J gene: TRBJ1-2; CDR3 DNA: TGCAGCGTTGAAGATCCGGTCCAGGCGAATGGCTACACCTTC; CDR3 protein: CSVEDPVQANGYTF
clone size: few; V gene: TRBV30; D gene: -; J gene: TRBJ2-1; CDR3 DNA: TGTGCCTGGAGTCCCCCGACTGATTACAATGAGCAGTTCTTC; CDR3 protein: CAWSPPTDYNEQFF
clone size: -; V gene: TRBV5-6; D gene: -; J gene: TRBJ1-2; CDR3 DNA: TGTGCCAGCAGCTTTGGGGCCCCCCAAGTCTATGGCTACACCTTC; CDR3 protein: CASSFGAPQVYGYTF
clone size: few; V gene: TRBV4-3; D gene: -; J gene: TRBJ2-7; CDR3 DNA: TGCGCCAGCAGCCCCCAAGGTAGATACGAGCAGTACTTC; CDR3 protein: CASSPQGRYEQYF
clone size: -; V gene: TRBV7-9; D gene: -; J gene: TRBJ2-7; CDR3 DNA: TGTGCCAGCAGCTTCGCAGGCACTATCTCCTACGAGCAGTACTTC; CDR3 protein: CASSFAGTISYEQYF
clone size: -; V gene: TRBV10-2; D gene: TRBD1; J gene: TRBJ1-3; CDR3 DNA: TGCGCCAGCAGAGCAACAGGGGAAGGAAACACCATATATTTT; CDR3 protein: CASRATGEGNTIYF
clone size: -; V gene: TRBV6-5; D gene: -; J gene: TRBJ2-7; CDR3 DNA: TGTGCCAGCAGTTACTCAGGGTCTTTCACCTACGAGCAGTACTTC; CDR3 protein: CASSYSGSFTYEQYF
clone size: -; V gene: TRBV7-2; D gene: -; J gene: TRBJ2-1; CDR3 DNA: TGTGCCAGCAGCTTAGCCTGGACTGCCAATGAGCAGTTCTTC; CDR3 protein: CASSLAWTANEQFF
clone size: few; V gene: TRBV28; D gene: -; J gene: TRBJ2-3; CDR3 DNA: TGTGCCAGCACCCAAGGCCGTGCAACTAGCACAGATACGCAGTATTTT; CDR3 protein: CASTQGRATSTDTQYF
clone size: few; V gene: TRBV19; D gene: TRBD1; J gene: TRBJ1-1; CDR3 DNA: TGTGCCCTCGCGTTAGGGCAGGGGGCTGAAGCTTTCTTT; CDR3 protein: CALALGQGAEAFF
clone size: -; V gene: TRBV30; D gene: TRBD1; J gene: TRBJ1-4; CDR3 DNA: TGTGCCTGGAGTAAAGGGACAGGGTTTTTATTGGGTACTAATGAAAAACTGTTTTTT; CDR3 protein: CAWSKGTGFLLGTNEKLFF